These 23 T cell receptor beta chains were all obtained from the same sample, sequenced in a study of neurological immune-mediated disorders. Each CDR3 protein is one row after TCRdb ran MiXCR on the 5' RACE reads. This sample has under 80,000 distinct CDR3 sequences; less than 6% occur once, and the top ten carry around 3.5%. Material for sequencing was PBMCs. These TCRs come from a woman between 45 and 65 years old with multiple sclerosis.

Comment on this clonotype: The conserved phenylalanine or tryptophan is not found at the CDR3 terminus, so this likely reflects a read error. The CDR3 here is CSVAGGGHYGYTY. CDR3 DNA sequence: TGCAGCGTTGCCGGGGGGGGCCATTATGGCTACACCTAC. The chain is built from TRBV29-1 and TRBJ1-2, with D perhaps matching TRBD1 (6 bases). This CDR3 comprises 13 residues. Between the trimmed V and J ends, which lost 4 bases and 5 bases, there was a span of 14 bases. CDR1 and CDR2 from the germline V gene are SQVTM and ANQGSEA.

There are a few counts of this clonotype. This sequence joins TRBV5-6 and TRBJ2-7; tentatively, D is TRBD1 (6 bases). The CDR3 contains 13 residues. Germline V lookup: CDR1 SGHDT, CDR2 YYEEEE. V was cut by 4 bases and J by 3 bases, with 11 bases left in between. CDR3 nucleotide sequence: TGTGCCAGCAGCATACCACAGGGCTACGAGCAGTACTTC. Protein product: CASSIPQGYEQYF.

With respect to this clonotype: A read error may explain this, as a much larger clone is one base away. This chain links TRBV5-1 with TRBJ2-1; D possibly corresponds to TRBD2 (6 bases). The CDR3 length is 12 residues. CDR1 and CDR2 (germline): SGHRS, YFSETQ. V was trimmed by 3 bases and J by 8 bases, leaving 9 bases between them. The CDR3 DNA sequence: TGCGCCAGCAGCTGGACGGGAGATGAGCAGTTCTTC. Amino acid sequence: CASSWTGDEQFF.

This clonotype was picked up many times. The J gene is TRBJ2-2, the V gene TRBV5-1; 7 positions agree with TRBD1. This CDR3 spans 14 amino acids. Germline V gene data show CDR1 as SGHRS and CDR2 as YFSETQ. Trimming removed 5 bases from V and 6 bases from J; junction bases left unmatched: 7. The CDR3 reads CASSHGTAPGELFF. CDR3 sequence (DNA): TGCGCCAGCAGTCACGGGACAGCCCCCGGGGAGCTGTTTTTT.

This clonotype was seen repeatedly, ten times or more. This chain uses TRBV15 with TRBJ2-3, with TRBD1 matching 8 bases. In germline, CDR1 is LNHNV, CDR2 YYDKDF (reference sequence). The CDR3 extends over 15 amino acids. With V trimmed by 3 bases and J by 4 bases, 6 bases remained unmatched. This CDR3 is CATSRRDRGADTQYF. In nucleotides, the CDR3 is TGTGCCACCAGCAGGCGAGACAGGGGCGCAGATACGCAGTATTTT.

This clonotype came up many times. The CDR3 DNA reads as TGTGCCAGCAGCTTAAGCCCTGGCAGTGGTTGGGAGCTGTTTTTT. Translation: CASSLSPGSGWELFF. J is TRBJ2-2 and V is TRBV7-2; unclear D gene. Germline V gene sequence: CDR1 SGHTA, CDR2 FQGNSA. This CDR3 has 15 residues. V was shortened by 2 bases and J by 9 bases, with 16 bases between the two germline ends. Full variable domain (rest looked up from reference TRBV7-2 and TRBJ2-2): GAGVSQSPSNKVTEKGKDVELRCDPISGHTALYWYRQSLGQGLEFLIYFQGNSAPDKSGLPSDRFSAERTGGSVSTLTIQRTQQEDSAVYLCASSLSPGSGWELFFGEGSRLTVL.

This chain uses TRBV5-1 with TRBJ2-4; D is possibly TRBD1 (5 bases). The germline V gene encodes CDR1 SGHRS and CDR2 YFSETQ. Trimming removed 4 bases from V and 8 bases from J, with 16 bases in between. This CDR3 has 14 residues. The CDR3 reads CASSRIKKGHIQYF. DNA for the CDR3: TGCGCCAGCAGCCGGATAAAAAAGGGGCACATTCAGTACTTC.

This clonotype was detected only a few times. This sequence joins TRBV11-2 and TRBJ2-2, with D tentatively TRBD1 (5 bases). Germline lookup yields CDR1 SGHAT and CDR2 FQNNGV. V was shortened by 2 bases and J by 0 bases, with 10 bases between the two germline ends. CDR3 length: 16 residues. CDR3 in DNA: TGTGCCAGCAGCTTATTTACAGGCGCGAACACCGGGGAGCTGTTTTTT. Amino acid sequence: CASSLFTGANTGELFF. Complete variable domain (other parts from reference TRBV11-2 and TRBJ2-2): EAGVAQSPRYKIIEKRQSVAFWCNPISGHATLYWYQQILGQGPKLLIQFQNNGVVDDSQLPKDRFSAERLKGVDSTLKIQPAKLEDSAVYLCASSLFTGANTGELFFGEGSRLTVL.

Turning to this clonotype: A much larger clone lies one base from this, so it may be a read error. This chain uses TRBV28 with TRBJ2-1, with 8 bases that match TRBD2. J was trimmed by 8 bases and V by 3 bases; bases with no gene match: 9. The CDR3 sequence is 15 residues long. Germline V lookup: CDR1 MDHEN, CDR2 SYDVKM. CDR3 coding DNA: TGTGCCAGCAGTTTCCAAGCGGGGGTGGTGGATGAGCAGTTCTTC. Translating it yields CASSFQAGVVDEQFF. Combining the CDR3 with reference TRBV28 and TRBJ2-1 gives the whole variable domain DVKVTQSSRYLVKRTGEKVFLECVQDMDHENMFWYRQDPGLGLRLIYFSYDVKMKEKGDIPEGYSVSREKKERFSLILESASTNQTSMYLCASSFQAGVVDEQFFGPGTRLTVL.

This clonotype was recorded many times. This chain uses TRBV20-1 with TRBJ2-3; tentative D call: TRBD2 (5 bases). CDR1 DFQATT and CDR2 SNEGSKA come from the germline V gene (reference sequence). The CDR3 totals 18 residues. V was pared by 6 bases and J by 0 bases, with 25 bases between. Here the CDR3 reads CSAPTSYDSSTSTDTQYF. The CDR3 DNA is TGCAGTGCCCCCACTAGTTATGACTCGTCGACTAGCACAGATACGCAGTATTTT.

In its sample, this clonotype was seen many times. This chain joins TRBV7-2 and TRBJ2-3; a weak D match, TRBD2 (7 bases). Germline V gene data show CDR1 as SGHTA and CDR2 as FQGNSA. CDR3 size: 14 residues. The ends were cut back, 4 bases at V and 3 bases at J, with 11 bases in the middle. The CDR3 loop reads CASSYGGPTDTQYF. CDR3 in DNA: TGTGCCAGCAGCTACGGGGGGCCGACAGATACGCAGTATTTT.

Ten or more counts support this clonotype. The V call is TRBV6-4, the J call TRBJ2-2; D not certain. The V and J ends lost 0 bases and 8 bases respectively, with 10 bases between them. The germline gives CDR1 MRHNA, CDR2 SNTAGT. This CDR3 has 14 amino acids. CDR3 amino acids: CASSDSIFGGELFF. The CDR3 region has the DNA TGTGCCAGCAGTGACTCGATTTTCGGGGGGGAGCTGTTTTTT.

The chain couples TRBV5-8 to TRBJ2-1; D call uncertain. Germline V CDR1 and CDR2: SGHTS, YDEGEE. This CDR3 region has 17 residues. With 0 bases removed from V and 7 bases from J, the gap between germline ends came to 20 bases. In DNA form, the CDR3 reads TGTGCCAGCAGCTTGGAGTCCAACTGGCAGGTCGGGAATGAGCAGTTCTTC. It specifies CASSLESNWQVGNEQFF.

This clonotype showed up many times. The gene calls are TRBV4-3 and TRBJ2-5, with D perhaps being TRBD1 or TRBD2 (6 bases each). The germline CDR1 and CDR2 sequences are LGHNA and YSLEER. Trimming left V 3 bases short and J 5 bases short, with 16 bases between. The CDR3 totals 15 residues. In DNA, the CDR3 is TGCGCCAGCAGCCAGGGGCGGGACATTCGGGAGACCCAGTACTTC. This codes for CASSQGRDIRETQYF.

This sequence joins TRBV11-3 and TRBJ1-2; D is unclear. The CDR3 covers 17 residues. V dropped 3 bases and J dropped 8 bases, with 25 bases sitting between them. Germline V gives CDR1 SGHNT, CDR2 YENEEA. The CDR3 protein is CASSLTRRSAMPRGYTF. The CDR3 region has the DNA TGTGCCAGCAGCTTGACTAGGCGGTCGGCCATGCCTAGAGGCTACACCTTC.

This clonotype occurred many times. The genes are TRBV29-1 and TRBJ1-4, with D hard to call. Trimming took 8 bases from V and 0 from J, leaving 10 bases between them. The CDR3 runs to 13 residues. CDR1 is SQVTM and CDR2 is ANQGSEA in the germline V gene. This CDR3 reads CSTSGATNEKLFF. The CDR3 nucleotides are TGCAGCACCTCAGGCGCAACTAATGAAAAACTGTTTTTT. Variable domain in full (rest from reference TRBV29-1 and TRBJ1-4): SAVISQKPSRDICQRGTSLTIQCQVDSQVTMMFWYRQQPGQSLTLIATANQGSEATYESGFVIDKFPISRPNLTFSTLTVSNMSPEDSSIYLCSTSGATNEKLFFGSGTQLSVL.

This clonotype was recorded at least ten times. The chain is built from TRBV7-3 and TRBJ2-3; D remains unclear. The germline CDR1 and CDR2 sequences are SGHTA and FQGTGA. The CDR3 has 14 residues. V dropped 0 bases and J dropped 2 bases, with 6 bases sitting between them. The CDR3 spells CASSLTVVTDTQYF. CDR3 nucleotide sequence: TGTGCCAGCAGCTTAACAGTGGTCACAGATACGCAGTATTTT.

This clonotype was counted ten times or more. The J gene is TRBJ1-5, the V gene TRBV6-6; the D is unclear. Trimming took 6 bases from V and 1 from J, leaving 10 bases between them. The CDR3 is made up of 14 amino acids. Germline assignment: CDR1 MNHNY and CDR2 SVGAGI (reference sequence). In DNA, the CDR3 is TGTGCCAGCAGGTACAAGGACAGCAATCAGCCCCAGCATTTT. Translated, it gives CASRYKDSNQPQHF.

This chain connects TRBV11-2 to TRBJ2-4, with 9 bases fitting TRBD1. The CDR3 has 18 residues. CDR1 and CDR2 (germline): SGHAT, FQNNGV. The V gene end was trimmed by 3 bases and the J gene end by 2 bases; junction bases not matched to a gene: 11. Here the CDR3 DNA reads TGTGCCAGCAGCTTTGGCACCGGGACAGGGTGGACCAAAAACATTCAGTACTTC. The encoded protein is CASSFGTGTGWTKNIQYF.

To note about this clonotype: The germline gene is not matched at one end of the junction; a read error may be the cause. This sequence joins TRBV15 and TRBJ1-5; maybe TRBD1 (5 bases). Germline V CDR1 and CDR2: LNHNV, YYDKDF (reference sequence). The CDR3 spans 14 residues. The CDR3 spells CATSSLGEAQPQNF. The CDR3 DNA is TGTGCCACCAGCAGCCTAGGGGAAGCCCAGCCCCAGAATTTT.

This clonotype was picked up many times. For the CDR3, the DNA is TGCGCCAGCAGTGCTGGGACGGGGAACACTGAAGCTTTCTTT. It translates to CASSAGTGNTEAFF. This chain connects TRBV5-1 to TRBJ1-1; possibly TRBD1 for D (5 bases). The V gene's germline CDR1 is SGHRS and CDR2 YFSETQ. This CDR3 has 14 residues. The ends were cut back, 5 bases at V and 1 base at J, with 12 bases in the middle.

This clonotype appeared many times. This CDR3 reads CASSYPTSTDTQYF. CDR3 in DNA: TGTGCCAGCAGCTACCCGACTAGCACAGATACGCAGTATTTT. The gene calls are TRBV3-1 and TRBJ2-3; no reliable D call. Germline V lookup: CDR1 LGHDT, CDR2 YNNKEL (reference sequence). The CDR3 is 14 residues long. The V and J ends lost 5 bases and 0 bases respectively, with 9 bases between them.

Ten or more counts support this clonotype. The genes are TRBV5-1 and TRBJ2-1, with TRBD2 matching over 11 bases. CDR3 size: 17 residues. Trimming removed 4 bases from V and 4 bases from J; junction bases left unmatched: 10. Per germline, CDR1 SGHRS and CDR2 YFSETQ. In nucleotides, the CDR3 is TGCGCCAGCAGCCGCTCGGGACTAGCGGCCGGATACAATGAGCAGTTCTTC. Residues: CASSRSGLAAGYNEQFF.